What follows are 3 T cell receptor beta chains derived from one specimen sequenced in a study of long-term antiretroviral therapy in people with HIV. Researchers ran immunoSEQ v3.0 at survey level. The assay was immunoSEQ multiplex PCR, and TCRdb's table has in-frame clones only and misses some. The table records around 18,000 clones, 91% of them present only once. This specimen consisted of unsorted PBMCs, obtained 3 years after starting antiretroviral therapy. The receptors originated from a man in his forties or fifties with HIV.

CDR3 in amino acids: CASSPPDYYEQFF. In DNA, the CDR3 is TGTGCCAGCAGCCCCCCGGACTATTATGAGCAGTTCTTC. The chain is built from TRBV9 and TRBJ2-1; the D gene is possibly TRBD2 (6 bases). Germline CDR1 reads SGDLS; CDR2 reads YYNGEE. Trimming pared 4 bases from V and 8 bases from J, leaving 13 bases between. The CDR3 is 13 residues long.

This clone was seen a handful of times. CDR3 region: CASSSENSPLHF. DNA for the CDR3: TGCGCCAGCAGCTCGGAGAATTCACCCCTCCACTTT. The chain has TRBV5-1 and TRBJ1-6; D unclear. V was clipped by 3 bases and J by 7 bases, with 5 bases between them. Per germline, CDR1 SGHRS and CDR2 YFSETQ. The CDR3 spans 12 residues. Drawing the rest from reference TRBV5-1 and TRBJ1-6, the complete variable domain is KAGVTQTPRYLIKTRGQQVTLSCSPISGHRSVSWYQQTPGQGLQFLFEYFSETQRNKGNFPGRFSGRQFSNSRSEMNVSTLELGDSALYLCASSSENSPLHFGNGTRLTVT.

The chain carries TRBV6-5 and TRBJ2-7; D is uncertain. There are 16 residues in the CDR3. Per the germline V gene, CDR1 is MNHEY and CDR2 is SVGAGI. The V end was cut by 0 bases, the J end by 3 bases, with 15 bases between. The CDR3 region has the DNA TGTGCCAGCAGTTACTCATTCAGCTACAGCTTCTACGAGCAGTACTTC. Translated: CASSYSFSYSFYEQYF.